What follows are 29 T cell receptor beta chains derived from one specimen sequenced in a study of blood T cell repertoires in COVID-19. Here immunoSEQ multiplex PCR was the method, and the copy in TCRdb shows in-frame clones only, minus some. The table records about 330,000 clones, 92% of them present only once. Input material: PBMCs or T cells enriched from blood (not recorded which). These receptors originate from a woman between 25 and 40 years old who had recovered from COVID-19.

The chain joins TRBV6-2 or TRBV6-3 to TRBJ1-3, with D possibly being TRBD1 (5 bases). This CDR3 has 15 amino acids. The V gene lost 5 bases and the J gene lost 0 bases, with 11 bases spanning the gap. Germline CDR1 reads MNHEY; CDR2 reads SVGEGT. CDR3: CASSGRAISGNTIYF. The CDR3 DNA sequence: TGTGCCAGCAGTGGCAGGGCGATCTCTGGAAACACCATATATTTT.

This clone appeared a single time. The V call is TRBV20-1, the J call TRBJ2-3, with a possible D match to TRBD2 (5 bases). The germline V gene has CDR1 DFQATT and CDR2 SNEGSKA (reference sequence). The CDR3 spans 11 residues. With 6 bases removed from V and 8 bases from J, the gap between germline ends came to 12 bases. This chain's CDR3 is CSARPLATQYF. The CDR3 DNA reads TGCAGTGCCCGACCCCTAGCTACGCAGTATTTT.

CDR3 DNA sequence: TGTGCCAGCAGATCAGCGGGAGGGCCACGGAATGAGCAGTTCTTC. This sequence encodes CASRSAGGPRNEQFF. The chain couples TRBV28 to TRBJ2-1; TRBD2 matches at 10 bases. This CDR3 is built from 15 residues. The V gene end was trimmed by 6 bases and the J gene end by 7 bases; junction bases not matched to a gene: 9. The germline CDR1 and CDR2 sequences are MDHEN and SYDVKM.

The chain carries TRBV28 and TRBJ1-6; maybe TRBD1 (5 bases). The length of the CDR3 is 15 residues. The germline CDR1 and CDR2 sequences are MDHEN and SYDVKM. V gave up 3 bases and J gave up 10 bases, with 16 bases separating them. CDR3 in amino acids: CASSFVGGIESPLHF. CDR3 DNA sequence: TGTGCCAGCAGTTTTGTTGGGGGGATAGAATCACCCCTCCACTTT.

The CDR3 is CASSPWTEDNNEQFF. CDR3 DNA: TGTGCCAGCAGCCCTTGGACAGAGGACAACAATGAGCAGTTCTTC. The chain has TRBV28 and TRBJ2-1; possible D gene TRBD1, 6 bases. The CDR3 loop spans 15 amino acids. With 6 bases removed from V and 5 bases from J, the gap between germline ends came to 17 bases. Germline V gene sequence: CDR1 MDHEN, CDR2 SYDVKM. The entire variable domain, with the rest obtained from reference TRBV28 and TRBJ2-1, is as follows: DVKVTQSSRYLVKRTGEKVFLECVQDMDHENMFWYRQDPGLGLRLIYFSYDVKMKEKGDIPEGYSVSREKKERFSLILESASTNQTSMYLCASSPWTEDNNEQFFGPGTRLTVL.

V usage is TRBV5-1 and J usage is TRBJ1-2, with 7 bases matching TRBD1. After removal of 5 bases from V and 1 base from J, the junction contained 8 bases not matched to a gene. The CDR3 has 15 amino acids. Germline V lookup: CDR1 SGHRS, CDR2 YFSETQ. For the CDR3, the DNA is TGCGCCAGCAGTCAAGGGACAGACGTTAACTATGGCTACACCTTC. This encodes CASSQGTDVNYGYTF.

The chain links TRBV18 to TRBJ2-7; 9 positions match TRBD2. Per germline, CDR1 KGHSH and CDR2 LQKENI. V was pared by 8 bases and J by 3 bases, with 2 bases of the junction left unmatched. The CDR3 is made up of 12 amino acids. CDR3 region: CASATSGYEQYF. The CDR3 DNA reads as TGTGCCAGCGCGACTAGCGGCTACGAGCAGTACTTC.

The V gene is TRBV6-5, the J gene TRBJ2-1, with TRBD1 identical over 7 bases. CDR1 is MNHEY, CDR2 SVGAGI, per germline. CDR3 length equals 13 residues. V was pared by 4 bases and J by 8 bases, with 5 bases of the junction left unmatched. The CDR3 reads CASSSDRDHEQFF. CDR3 coding DNA: TGTGCCAGCAGTTCCGACAGGGACCATGAGCAGTTCTTC.

This chain uses TRBV28 with TRBJ2-2, with D uncertain. The V and J ends lost 5 bases and 3 bases respectively, with 7 bases between them. Germline CDR1 is MDHEN and CDR2 is SYDVKM. The CDR3 is 13 residues long. As DNA, the CDR3 is TGTGCCAGCAGTCCTCCGTACACCGGGGAGCTGTTTTTT. This sequence encodes CASSPPYTGELFF.

The chain links TRBV7-9 to TRBJ1-1, with D uncertain. The CDR3 is 17 amino acids. Germline assignment: CDR1 SEHNR and CDR2 FQNEAQ (reference sequence). Trimming removed 0 bases from V and 4 bases from J, with 18 bases in between. The CDR3 DNA sequence: TGTGCCAGCAGCTTAGCCATCGGAGACCCTCGGCGCACTGAAGCTTTCTTT. Translating gives CASSLAIGDPRRTEAFF.

The chain carries TRBV18 and TRBJ2-1; the match to TRBD2 covers 12 bases. The CDR3 has 16 amino acids. CDR1 is KGHSH and CDR2 is LQKENI in the germline V gene. The ends lost 3 bases at V and 7 bases at J; junction bases unmatched: 7. The CDR3 nucleotides read TGTGCCAGCTCACCCCTGACTAGCGGGAGAGCTAATGAGCAGTTCTTC. Residues: CASSPLTSGRANEQFF.

The table lists this clone with a count of one. V is TRBV2 and J is TRBJ1-4; 7 bases fit TRBD1. J gave up 4 bases and V 7 bases, and 9 bases lay outside the gene matches. The CDR3 sequence is 15 residues long. CDR1 SNHLY and CDR2 FYNNEI come from the germline V gene. The CDR3 DNA follows: TGTGCCAGCACTAAGGAGGGACAGAATAATGAAAAACTGTTTTTT. Translated: CASTKEGQNNEKLFF.

The chain links TRBV12-3 or TRBV12-4 to TRBJ1-1; a possible D gene is TRBD1 (5 bases). V lost 6 bases to trimming and J lost 7 bases, with 15 bases between them. The length of the CDR3 is 13 residues. The CDR3 bases are TGTGCCAGCAGACGTCAGGGTTCCGATGAAGCTTTCTTT. Protein product: CASRRQGSDEAFF.

The genes are TRBV3-1 (or the pseudogene TRBV3-2) and TRBJ1-2, with D unresolved. The CDR3 totals 15 residues. CDR1 is LGHDT, CDR2 YNNKEL, per germline (reference sequence). Trimming cost V 0 bases and J 6 bases, with 14 bases left between them. The CDR3 here is CASSQDLRAVHGYTF. CDR3 nucleotide sequence: TGTGCCAGCAGCCAAGATCTTAGAGCGGTACATGGCTACACCTTC.

The V gene is TRBV7-9, the J gene TRBJ2-5; 9 nucleotides align to TRBD2. The V and J ends lost 5 bases and 4 bases, in that order; junction bases with no gene match: 2. The CDR3 totals 13 residues. Germline V gene data show CDR1 as SEHNR and CDR2 as FQNEAQ (reference sequence). The CDR3 region is CASSLSGGETQYF. The CDR3 coding sequence is TGTGCCAGCAGCCTTAGCGGGGGAGAGACCCAGTACTTC.

A single count supports this clone. This rearrangement joins TRBV29-1 to TRBJ2-7, with a weak D call TRBD1 (5 bases). The germline CDR1 and CDR2 sequences are SQVTM and ANQGSEA. The CDR3 length is 11 residues. Trimming stripped 7 bases from V and 2 bases from J, with 9 bases between. This CDR3 reads CSGETAYEQYF. The CDR3 DNA sequence: TGCAGCGGTGAGACAGCCTACGAGCAGTACTTC.

The CDR3 protein is CASSSRGQGGNQPQHF. DNA for the CDR3: TGTGCCAGCAGCAGCCGGGGACAGGGTGGCAATCAGCCCCAGCATTTT. This rearrangement joins TRBV21-1 to TRBJ1-5; TRBD1 is the table's D call and was not checked against the DNA. TRBV21-1 is tagged as a pseudogene. CDR3 length: 16 amino acids.

The V and J genes are TRBV19 and TRBJ2-2, with D hard to call. The V end was cut by 3 bases, the J end by 0 bases, with 8 bases between. The germline CDR1 and CDR2 sequences are LNHDA and SQIVND (reference sequence). The CDR3 spans 15 residues. CDR3 sequence: CASSILQTNTGELFF. The CDR3 DNA reads as TGTGCCAGTAGTATTTTGCAGACGAACACCGGGGAGCTGTTTTTT.

This rearrangement joins TRBV7-2 to TRBJ1-2, with 9 bases aligning to TRBD1. The CDR3 length is 16 residues. V dropped 0 bases and J dropped 7; count of bases not matched to a gene: 9. The germline V gene encodes CDR1 SGHTA and CDR2 FQGNSA. CDR3 DNA: TGTGCCAGCAGCTTAGCGCCCGGACAGGGGCTGGTTGGCTACACCTTC. Translating it yields CASSLAPGQGLVGYTF.

The V gene is TRBV18, the J gene TRBJ1-1; the D gene is possibly TRBD1 (5 bases). Trimming left V 1 base short and J 7 bases short, with 19 bases between. The V gene's germline CDR1 is KGHSH and CDR2 LQKENI. The CDR3 has 16 residues. This CDR3 is CASSPRLSQGTGEAFF. For the CDR3, the DNA is TGTGCCAGCTCACCACGTCTCTCTCAGGGCACTGGTGAAGCTTTCTTT.

The chain uses TRBV7-2 and TRBJ2-1, with 7 positions matching TRBD2. The J segment lost 4 bases and the V segment lost 4 bases, leaving 7 bases of the junction unmatched. This CDR3 spans 15 amino acids. Germline V gives CDR1 SGHTA, CDR2 FQGNSA. CDR3 sequence: CASSSSGVRYNEQFF. CDR3 sequence (DNA): TGTGCCAGCAGCTCGAGCGGGGTTCGATACAATGAGCAGTTCTTC.

As for this clone: At one end the junction does not follow the germline gene, possibly because of a read error. The chain combines TRBV7-7 with TRBJ2-2, with no clear D. The length of the CDR3 is 13 residues. Germline assignment: CDR1 SSHAT and CDR2 FNYEAQ (reference sequence). The CDR3 sequence is CASSLLETGELFF. Here the CDR3 DNA reads TGTGCTAGCAGCTTATTGGAGACCGGGGAGCTGTTTTTT.

The CDR3 DNA sequence: TGTGCCACCAGTGATTCCGGGACTAGCGGGGGGCCCCGATACAATGAGCAGTTCTTC. Translating it yields CATSDSGTSGGPRYNEQFF. The chain carries TRBV24-1 and TRBJ2-1; 15 bases align to TRBD2. The V segment lost 2 bases and the J segment 4 bases; nucleotides outside the gene matches: 8. Per the germline V gene, CDR1 is KGHDR and CDR2 is SFDVKD. The CDR3 covers 19 residues.

V is TRBV13 and J is TRBJ2-1; D possibly corresponds to TRBD2 (6 bases). Germline CDR1 and CDR2: PRHDT and FYEKMQ (reference sequence). The CDR3 covers 14 residues. V lost 5 bases, J lost 5 bases, and 13 bases lay in between. The CDR3 protein is CASSKLAANNEQFF. The CDR3 DNA is TGTGCCAGCAGCAAACTAGCCGCTAACAATGAGCAGTTCTTC. The full variable domain, with the rest looked up from reference TRBV13 and TRBJ2-1, is AAGVIQSPRHLIKEKRETATLKCYPIPRHDTVYWYQQGPGQDPQFLISFYEKMQSDKGSIPDRFSAQQFSDYHSELNMSSLELGDSALYFCASSKLAANNEQFFGPGTRLTVL.

The chain uses TRBV4-1 and TRBJ2-7, with 7 bases lining up with TRBD1. Trimming at V came to 6 bases and at J to 0 bases, leaving 8 bases not matched to a gene. Germline CDR1 and CDR2: MGHRA and YSYEKL. This CDR3 region has 15 residues. CDR3 sequence (DNA): TGCGCCAGCAGTCCCGGGACAGTCTCCTCCTACGAGCAGTACTTC. Its protein is CASSPGTVSSYEQYF.

This clone was recorded once. The chain employs TRBV7-8 and TRBJ2-1; 11 bases agree with TRBD1. V dropped 5 bases and J dropped 5; count of bases not matched to a gene: 14. The CDR3 extends over 18 amino acids. Germline lookup yields CDR1 SGHVS and CDR2 FQNEAQ. CDR3 sequence: CASSPGQGVRFVDNEQFF. In nucleotides, the CDR3 is TGTGCCAGCAGCCCGGGACAGGGGGTTAGGTTTGTTGACAATGAGCAGTTCTTC.

The chain is built from TRBV28 and TRBJ1-5, with TRBD1 matching 10 bases. Germline CDR1 and CDR2: MDHEN and SYDVKM. The V and J ends lost 4 bases and 6 bases, in that order; junction bases with no gene match: 6. This CDR3 has 15 residues. The DNA of the CDR3 is TGTGCCAGCAGTTCGGGACAGGGGAATACTCAGCCCCAGCATTTT. It encodes CASSSGQGNTQPQHF.

This clone appeared a single time. The V gene is TRBV6-5, the J gene TRBJ2-5, with 7 bases identical to TRBD2. V shed 5 bases and J 0 bases; nucleotides not matched to a gene: 0. This CDR3 comprises 13 residues. The V gene's germline CDR1 is MNHEY and CDR2 SVGAGI. The CDR3, as DNA: TGTGCCAGCAGTAGCGGGAACCAAGAGACCCAGTACTTC. Amino acids: CASSSGNQETQYF.

Worth noting for this clone: Distinct nucleotide sequences in the sample also encode this CDR3. The chain employs TRBV9 and TRBJ2-3, with no clear D. The CDR3 covers 14 residues. The V end was cut by 0 bases, the J end by 0 bases, with 5 bases between. Germline CDR1 is SGDLS and CDR2 is YYNGEE. CDR3 coding DNA: TGTGCCAGCAGCGTAGACGGGAGCACAGATACGCAGTATTTT. It specifies CASSVDGSTDTQYF.